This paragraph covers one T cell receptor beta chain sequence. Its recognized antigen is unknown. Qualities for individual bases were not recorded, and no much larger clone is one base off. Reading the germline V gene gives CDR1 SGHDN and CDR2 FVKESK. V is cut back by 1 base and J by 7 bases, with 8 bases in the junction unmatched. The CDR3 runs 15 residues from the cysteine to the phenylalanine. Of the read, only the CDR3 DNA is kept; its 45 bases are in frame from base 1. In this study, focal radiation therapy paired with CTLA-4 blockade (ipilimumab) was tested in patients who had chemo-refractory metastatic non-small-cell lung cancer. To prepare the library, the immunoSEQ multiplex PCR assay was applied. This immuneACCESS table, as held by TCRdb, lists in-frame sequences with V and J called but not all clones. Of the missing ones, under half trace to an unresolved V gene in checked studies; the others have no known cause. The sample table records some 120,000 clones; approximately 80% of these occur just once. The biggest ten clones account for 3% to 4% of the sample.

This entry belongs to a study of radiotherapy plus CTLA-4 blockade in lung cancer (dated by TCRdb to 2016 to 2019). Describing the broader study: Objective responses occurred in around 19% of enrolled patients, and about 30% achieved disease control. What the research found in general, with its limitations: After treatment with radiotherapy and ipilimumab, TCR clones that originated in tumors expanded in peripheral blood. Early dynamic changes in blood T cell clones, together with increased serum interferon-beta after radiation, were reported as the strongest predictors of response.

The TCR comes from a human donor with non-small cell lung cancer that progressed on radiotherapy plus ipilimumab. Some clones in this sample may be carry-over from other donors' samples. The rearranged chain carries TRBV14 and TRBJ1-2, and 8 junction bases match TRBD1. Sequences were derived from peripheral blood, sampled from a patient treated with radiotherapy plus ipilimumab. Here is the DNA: TGTGCCAGCAGCCAAGGGACAGGGATAAACCGTGGCTACACCTTC. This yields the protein CASSQGTGINRGYTF.